This record covers a single TCR beta chain. Its antigen is still unknown. Germline trimming cut 4 bases from V and 0 bases from J; bases unmatched to any gene: 4. CDR1 and CDR2 (germline): DFQATT, SNEGSKA (reference sequence). The CDR3 is 14 residues long. Described treatment: approximately 9-day PBMC culture with coronavirus spike peptide pools or control peptides (ViraFEST assay). The Oncomine TCR Beta short-read assay sequenced DNA from cultured CD4+ T cells. One entry per CDR3 protein results from TCRdb running MiXCR on the PCR reads. The sample carries 20,000 to 25,000 distinct CDR3 sequences, over 40% recorded once. The entry originates in a study of vaccination and CD4 T cells after COVID-19. Study overall: Median time from COVID diagnosis to post-COVID sampling was under 120 days (35 to 161).

This chain connects TRBV20-1 to TRBJ2-7; 9 bases agree with TRBD2. The sequenced sample was CD4+ T cells from blood, cultured in vitro. The receptor was derived from a human donor who had recovered from COVID-19. Written as DNA, the CDR3 is TGCAGTGCTATAGCGGGAGCCCGCTCCTACGAGCAGTACTTC. Its translation is CSAIAGARSYEQYF.